These 21 T cell receptor beta chains were all obtained from the same sample, sequenced in a study of early T cells in non-severe SARS-CoV-2 infection. TCRdb ran MiXCR on the 5' RACE reads and lists one entry per CDR3 protein. Here the sample spans some 49,000 distinct CDR3 sequences, less than 9.5% being singletons. Sequencing used whole blood. Every receptor here comes from an adult who was a healthcare worker with PCR-confirmed SARS-CoV-2 infection or an uninfected control (not recorded which).

This clonotype has just a few counts. The chain combines TRBV2 with TRBJ1-6, with D unresolved. V was cut by 5 bases and J by 6 bases, with 14 bases left in between. The CDR3 has 15 amino acids. Germline-derived CDR1 and CDR2 are SNHLY and FYNNEI. DNA for the CDR3: TGTGCCAGCAGTCAGGACGGAGCCATTAATTCACCCCTCCACTTT. It encodes CASSQDGAINSPLHF. Full variable domain (remainder filled in from reference TRBV2 and TRBJ1-6): EPEVTQTPSHQVTQMGQEVILRCVPISNHLYFYWYRQILGQKVEFLVSFYNNEISEKSEIFDDQFSVERPDGSNFTLKIRSTKLEDSAMYFCASSQDGAINSPLHFGNGTRLTVT.

The sample holds many counts of this clonotype. The rearrangement uses TRBV6-1 and TRBJ2-7; TRBD2 agrees at 10 bases. The CDR3 is 15 residues long. CDR1 and CDR2 from the germline V gene are MNHNS and SASEGT. The ends lost 6 bases at V and 0 bases at J; junction bases unmatched: 5. The CDR3: CASSRTSGSSYEQYF. CDR3 DNA sequence: TGTGCCAGCAGCCGGACTAGCGGCAGCTCCTACGAGCAGTACTTC.

This clonotype was counted many times. V and J are TRBV27 and TRBJ2-1; D not certain. Germline V lookup: CDR1 MNHEY, CDR2 SMNVEV (reference sequence). The CDR3 is 13 amino acids. V was shortened by 2 bases and J by 4 bases, with 6 bases between the two germline ends. The CDR3 DNA sequence: TGTGCCAGCAGTTTAGAACCGTACAATGAGCAGTTCTTC. As protein: CASSLEPYNEQFF.

This chain joins TRBV2 and TRBJ2-4, with D perhaps matching TRBD2 (5 bases). V shed 7 bases and J shed 0 bases, with 10 bases lying between them. In germline, CDR1 is SNHLY, CDR2 FYNNEI. The CDR3 extends over 14 amino acids. CDR3 amino acids: CASNRAVAKNIQYF. CDR3 bases: TGTGCCAGCAATAGAGCGGTAGCCAAAAACATTCAGTACTTC. Full variable domain (remainder filled in from reference TRBV2 and TRBJ2-4): EPEVTQTPSHQVTQMGQEVILRCVPISNHLYFYWYRQILGQKVEFLVSFYNNEISEKSEIFDDQFSVERPDGSNFTLKIRSTKLEDSAMYFCASNRAVAKNIQYFGAGTRLSVL.

V and J are TRBV20-1 and TRBJ2-5; possibly TRBD1 or TRBD2 for D (5 bases each). This CDR3 has 13 amino acids. Trimming took 0 bases from V and 4 from J, leaving 9 bases between them. Germline V lookup: CDR1 DFQATT, CDR2 SNEGSKA (reference sequence). CDR3 DNA: TGCAGTGCTAGAGATCCGAGGGGAGAGACCCAGTACTTC. Translation: CSARDPRGETQYF.

This clonotype has more than one count but fewer than ten. The chain combines TRBV7-3 with TRBJ2-5; 13 bases are shared with TRBD2. With 5 bases clipped from V and 1 base from J, the junction kept 4 bases outside the gene matches. CDR1 SGHTA and CDR2 FQGTGA come from the germline V gene. The CDR3 sequence is 16 residues long. The CDR3, as DNA: TGTGCCAGCAGCGCACTAGCGGGAGGGCCCCAAGAGACCCAGTACTTC. Amino acids: CASSALAGGPQETQYF.

The rearrangement uses TRBV15 and TRBJ1-5; unclear D gene. The CDR3 spans 13 residues. The ends were cut back, 5 bases at V and 1 base at J, with 6 bases in the middle. Germline values: CDR1 LNHNV, CDR2 YYDKDF (reference sequence). The CDR3 DNA is TGTGCCACCAGCTTTAAAAGCAATCAGCCCCAGCATTTT. As protein: CATSFKSNQPQHF.

There are many counts of this clonotype. V and J are TRBV28 and TRBJ2-1, with D uncertain. Germline lookup yields CDR1 MDHEN and CDR2 SYDVKM. V was shortened by 5 bases and J by 0 bases, with 14 bases between the two germline ends. The CDR3 totals 16 residues. CDR3 sequence reads: CASSEPKISSYNEQFF. In DNA, the CDR3 is TGTGCCAGCAGTGAGCCAAAGATAAGCTCCTACAATGAGCAGTTCTTC.

This clonotype was observed a handful of times. The rearrangement uses TRBV18 and TRBJ2-3; TRBD2 aligns across 11 bases. The CDR3 spans 17 residues. The trim removed 5 bases at V and 2 bases at J, leaving 9 bases unmatched. Per the germline V gene, CDR1 is KGHSH and CDR2 is LQKENI. Here the CDR3 DNA reads TGTGCCAGCTCAGCATCAGGGACTAGCGGATACACAGATACGCAGTATTTT. It specifies CASSASGTSGYTDTQYF.

The V gene is TRBV5-1, the J gene TRBJ2-3, with 8 bases lining up with TRBD2. Germline CDR1 is SGHRS and CDR2 is YFSETQ. CDR3 length equals 16 residues. V lost 1 base, J lost 2 bases, and 6 bases stayed unmatched. The DNA for the CDR3 is TGCGCCAGCAGCTTGAGGATAGCGGGGACCACAGATACGCAGTATTTT. Amino acid sequence: CASSLRIAGTTDTQYF.

The chain couples TRBV18 to TRBJ2-2; 9 positions match TRBD2. With 1 base clipped from V and 2 bases from J, the junction kept 2 bases outside the gene matches. Germline CDR1 and CDR2: KGHSH and LQKENI. This CDR3 region has 16 residues. DNA of the CDR3: TGTGCCAGCTCACCACTGGGACTAGCCAACACCGGGGAGCTGTTTTTT. Amino acid sequence: CASSPLGLANTGELFF.

This clonotype appeared many times. The chain recombines TRBV27 with TRBJ2-6; D is unclear. V was clipped by 4 bases and J by 3 bases, with 4 bases between them. CDR1 and CDR2 (germline): MNHEY, SMNVEV (reference sequence). The CDR3 spans 13 residues. CDR3 coding DNA: TGTGCCAGCAGTTCTCTTGGGGCCAACGTCCTGACTTTC. It is translated as CASSSLGANVLTF.

This clonotype has more than one count but fewer than ten. The chain couples TRBV29-1 to TRBJ1-2, with 9 bases fitting TRBD1. This CDR3 is 14 amino acids long. The germline CDR1 and CDR2 sequences are SQVTM and ANQGSEA. V shed 3 bases and J 4 bases; nucleotides not matched to a gene: 6. The CDR3 here is CSVDPLQGAYGYTF. CDR3 bases: TGCAGCGTTGACCCTCTACAGGGGGCCTATGGCTACACCTTC.

The rearrangement links TRBV6-6 to TRBJ2-1, with 8 bases lining up with TRBD2. Germline CDR1 MNHNY, CDR2 SVGAGI (reference sequence). The ends lost 0 bases at V and 4 bases at J; junction bases unmatched: 8. The CDR3 loop spans 17 amino acids. Written as DNA, the CDR3 is TGTGCCAGCAGTTACTCGACCCTAGCGGGTATGTACAATGAGCAGTTCTTC. It is translated as CASSYSTLAGMYNEQFF.

This clonotype came up many times. The rearrangement links TRBV6-1 to TRBJ1-1, with a weak D call TRBD1 (5 bases). The CDR3 loop spans 14 amino acids. With 4 bases removed from V and 8 bases from J, the gap between germline ends came to 17 bases. Germline V gene sequence: CDR1 MNHNS, CDR2 SASEGT. The CDR3 loop is CASSASWRGLEAFF. The CDR3 coding sequence is TGTGCCAGCAGTGCTTCCTGGAGGGGCCTCGAAGCTTTCTTT.

This clonotype was picked up many times. This chain joins TRBV12-3 or TRBV12-4 and TRBJ2-1, with D possibly matching TRBD1 (5 bases). CDR3 size: 13 residues. The V end lost 7 bases, the J end lost 9 bases, and 16 bases lay between the germline ends. The CDR3: CASTSQGSGEQFF. The CDR3 coding sequence is TGTGCCAGCACAAGTCAGGGATCGGGTGAGCAGTTCTTC.

A few counts support this clonotype. The gene calls are TRBV7-9 and TRBJ2-2, with D hard to call. Trimming left V 1 base short and J 0 bases short, with 3 bases between. The germline V gene encodes CDR1 SEHNR and CDR2 FQNEAQ (reference sequence). The CDR3 covers 14 residues. The CDR3 coding sequence is TGTGCCAGCAGCTTAGGGGCGAACACCGGGGAGCTGTTTTTT. As protein: CASSLGANTGELFF.

The chain links TRBV19 to TRBJ2-5; 7 bases are shared with TRBD2. V lost 7 bases, J lost 4 bases, and 9 bases stayed unmatched. The germline gives CDR1 LNHDA, CDR2 SQIVND (reference sequence). The CDR3 has 14 residues. The DNA of the CDR3 is TGTGCCAGTAATTCTGGGGCTAGCGGAGAGACCCAGTACTTC. This sequence encodes CASNSGASGETQYF.

This clonotype was picked up many times. The CDR3: CASRNLDVSAKNIQYF. In nucleotides, the CDR3 is TGTGCCAGCAGAAACCTCGACGTGTCCGCCAAAAACATTCAGTACTTC. The J gene is TRBJ2-4, the V gene TRBV2; D gene ambiguous. Germline loops: CDR1 SNHLY, CDR2 FYNNEI. The CDR3 is made up of 16 amino acids. V was shortened by 6 bases and J by 1 base, with 16 bases between the two germline ends.

This clonotype was seen only a few times. V and J are TRBV11-2 and TRBJ2-1; 12 nucleotides agree with TRBD1. From germline, CDR1 is SGHAT and CDR2 FQNNGV. The CDR3 is 15 residues long. After removal of 2 bases from V and 10 bases from J, the junction contained 6 bases not matched to a gene. CDR3 sequence (DNA): TGTGCCAGCAGCTTAACCGGGACAGGGGGCAACGAGCAGTTCTTC. It is translated as CASSLTGTGGNEQFF.

This clonotype came up a few times. The V and J genes are TRBV4-2 and TRBJ2-5; 7 bases map to TRBD2. J gave up 1 base and V 0 bases, and 2 bases lay outside the gene matches. CDR3 length: 15 residues. Germline V gene lookup returns CDR1 LGHNA and CDR2 YNFKEQ. As DNA, the CDR3 is TGTGCCAGCAGCCAAGATGGGACTACCCAAGAGACCCAGTACTTC. Translating it yields CASSQDGTTQETQYF.